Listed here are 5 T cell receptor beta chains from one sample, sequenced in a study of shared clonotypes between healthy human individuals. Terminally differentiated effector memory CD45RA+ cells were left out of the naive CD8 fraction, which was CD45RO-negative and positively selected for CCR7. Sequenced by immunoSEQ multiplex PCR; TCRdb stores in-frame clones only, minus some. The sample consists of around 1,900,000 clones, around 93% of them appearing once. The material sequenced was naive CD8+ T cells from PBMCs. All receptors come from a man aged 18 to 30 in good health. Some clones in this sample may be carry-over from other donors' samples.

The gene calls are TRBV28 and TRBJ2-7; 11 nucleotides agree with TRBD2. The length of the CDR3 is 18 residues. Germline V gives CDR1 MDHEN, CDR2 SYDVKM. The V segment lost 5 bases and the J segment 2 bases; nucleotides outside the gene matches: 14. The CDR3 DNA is TGTGCCAGCAGTAATAGGGGACTAGCGGAGAAGATAGCCTACGAGCAGTACTTC. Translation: CASSNRGLAEKIAYEQYF. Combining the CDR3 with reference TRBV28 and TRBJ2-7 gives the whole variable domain DVKVTQSSRYLVKRTGEKVFLECVQDMDHENMFWYRQDPGLGLRLIYFSYDVKMKEKGDIPEGYSVSREKKERFSLILESASTNQTSMYLCASSNRGLAEKIAYEQYFGPGTRLTVT.

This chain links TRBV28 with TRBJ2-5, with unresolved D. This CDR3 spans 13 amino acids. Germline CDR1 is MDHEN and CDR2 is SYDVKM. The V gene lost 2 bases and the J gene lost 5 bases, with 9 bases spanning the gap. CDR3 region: CASSLGTSETQYF. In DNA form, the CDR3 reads TGTGCCAGCAGTTTAGGCACTTCGGAGACCCAGTACTTC.

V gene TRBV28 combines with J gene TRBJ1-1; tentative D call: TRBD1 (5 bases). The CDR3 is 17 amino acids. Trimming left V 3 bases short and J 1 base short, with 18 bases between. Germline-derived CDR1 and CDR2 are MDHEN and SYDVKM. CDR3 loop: CASSLLGRGPGNTEAFF. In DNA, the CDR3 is TGTGCCAGCAGTTTGCTCGGACGGGGCCCTGGGAACACTGAAGCTTTCTTT.

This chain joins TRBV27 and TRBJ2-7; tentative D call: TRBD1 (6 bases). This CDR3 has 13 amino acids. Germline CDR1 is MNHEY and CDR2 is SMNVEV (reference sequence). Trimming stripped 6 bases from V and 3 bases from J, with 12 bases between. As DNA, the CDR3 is TGTGCCAGCAGATTGAACAGGGACTACGAGCAGTACTTC. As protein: CASRLNRDYEQYF.

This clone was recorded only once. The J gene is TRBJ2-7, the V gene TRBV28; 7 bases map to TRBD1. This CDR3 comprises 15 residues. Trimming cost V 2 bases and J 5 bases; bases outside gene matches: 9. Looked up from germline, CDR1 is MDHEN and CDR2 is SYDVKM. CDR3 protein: CASSLLGQANDEQYF. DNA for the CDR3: TGTGCCAGCAGTTTACTCGGACAGGCGAACGACGAGCAGTACTTC.